The TCR beta chain described here comes from a study of T cells after posttransplantation cyclophosphamide. Study-wide results and caveats: Blood and skin or GI T cell repertoires showed limited TRB overlap. TRB clonality was highly associated with recipient CMV seropositivity and reactivation.

Note on this clone: Its specificity is unknown.

V was clipped by 6 bases and J by 8 bases, with 13 bases between them. The CDR3 consists of 12 residues. Germline V gives CDR1 MDHEN, CDR2 SYDVKM. Data came from immunoSEQ multiplex PCR; TCRdb stores just in-frame clones and leaves some out. The table lists over a thousand clones, approximately 79% of them singletons, with approximately 10% in the top ten. Treatment was busulfan-fludarabine conditioning, a marrow graft, and cyclophosphamide on days +3 and +4. The chain combines TRBV28 with TRBJ1-1; unclear D gene. The sequencing here drew on CD4+ T cells sorted from PBMCs, taken 210 to 250 days after allogeneic stem cell transplant with posttransplant cyclophosphamide. This TCR was sampled from a female patient aged 60 or older who received an allogeneic stem cell transplant from an unrelated donor, was CMV-positive, and had acute GVHD only. A share of the T cells may be of graft donor origin. This CDR3 reads CASSLLGREAFF. The DNA for the CDR3 is TGTGCCAGCAGCCTTCTTGGTAGAGAAGCTTTCTTT.